Below are 17 T cell receptor beta chains sequenced from a single sample in a study of blood T cell repertoires in COVID-19. The method was immunoSEQ multiplex PCR; TCRdb's version includes in-frame clones alone and lacks a portion of them. Here the sample spans about 220,000 clones, less than 90% being singletons. The sequenced sample consisted of peripheral blood. The receptors shown here come from a man aged 30-40 years with active or convalescent COVID-19.

The chain links TRBV5-6 to TRBJ1-5; D is perhaps TRBD1 (6 bases). Trimming took 0 bases from V and 3 from J, leaving 10 bases between them. This CDR3 contains 15 residues. Germline CDR1 reads SGHDT; CDR2 reads YYEEEE. Written as DNA, the CDR3 is TGTGCCAGCAGCTTGGGAGGGGGTCCCAATCAGCCCCAGCATTTT. Translated, it gives CASSLGGGPNQPQHF.

The chain carries TRBV10-2 and TRBJ2-5; D perhaps matches TRBD1 (6 bases). This CDR3 has 14 amino acids. The germline CDR1 and CDR2 sequences are WSHSY and SAAADI. V gave up 2 bases and J gave up 5 bases, with 12 bases separating them. The CDR3 bases are TGCGCCAGCAGTGAGGGGGTAGGGGGTGAGACCCAGTACTTC. It is translated as CASSEGVGGETQYF.

V and J are TRBV10-3 and TRBJ2-1; 13 bases line up with TRBD2. The CDR3 loop spans 13 amino acids. Germline V CDR1 and CDR2: ENHRY, SYGVKD. Trimming took 8 bases from V and 6 from J; bases not matched to a gene: 1. This CDR3 reads CAIRLAGGNEQFF. For the CDR3, the DNA is TGTGCCATCCGACTAGCGGGAGGCAATGAGCAGTTCTTC.

The count of this clone is one. V usage is TRBV4-1 and J usage is TRBJ1-5; 8 positions agree with TRBD1. The length of the CDR3 is 14 residues. The germline V gene has CDR1 MGHRA and CDR2 YSYEKL. With V trimmed by 2 bases and J by 6 bases, 3 bases remained unmatched. This CDR3 reads CASSQQGASQPQHF. DNA of the CDR3: TGCGCCAGCAGCCAACAGGGGGCTAGTCAGCCCCAGCATTTT.

V is TRBV27 and J is TRBJ1-2; D might be TRBD1 (5 bases). Germline V gene sequence: CDR1 MNHEY, CDR2 SMNVEV (reference sequence). V was clipped by 6 bases and J by 8 bases, with 16 bases between them. The CDR3 spans 13 residues. The CDR3 loop reads CASRSERHRGYTF. CDR3 DNA: TGTGCCAGCAGGAGCGAACGGCACAGGGGCTACACCTTC.

This clone was counted only a few times. This chain joins TRBV30 and TRBJ1-5; TRBD1 aligns across 7 bases. The CDR3 sequence is 13 residues long. V gave up 2 bases and J gave up 5 bases; unmatched junction bases: 3. Germline loops: CDR1 GTSNPN, CDR2 SVGIG (reference sequence). The CDR3 here is CAWSFQGDQPQHF. Here the CDR3 DNA reads TGTGCCTGGAGTTTCCAGGGGGATCAGCCCCAGCATTTT. The complete variable domain, with remaining parts taken from reference TRBV30 and TRBJ1-5, reads SQTIHQWPATLVQPVGSPLSLECTVEGTSNPNLYWYRQAAGRGLQLLFYSVGIGQISSEVPQNLSASRPQDRQFILSSKKLLLSDSGFYLCAWSFQGDQPQHFGDGTRLSIL.

The chain employs TRBV10-3 and TRBJ2-1, with 7 bases identical to TRBD2. Germline loops: CDR1 ENHRY, CDR2 SYGVKD. Losses at the gene ends were 4 bases for V and 7 bases for J; bases not matched to a gene: 7. The CDR3 is 14 amino acids. CDR3 protein: CAISAGGGMNEQFF. In DNA form, the CDR3 reads TGTGCCATCAGTGCCGGCGGGGGTATGAATGAGCAGTTCTTC.

The CDR3 bases are TGTGCCAGCAGCCTTCGAGGGAGCGTCGCGTTCTACGAGCAGTACTTC. It specifies CASSLRGSVAFYEQYF. The rearrangement uses TRBV7-8 and TRBJ2-7; D may be TRBD2 (5 bases). Germline CDR1 is SGHVS and CDR2 is FQNEAQ. The V gene lost 5 bases and the J gene lost 3 bases, with 20 bases spanning the gap. The CDR3 has 16 amino acids.

This clone was counted a single time. With a much larger clone just one base away, this may be a read error. This sequence joins TRBV6-2 or TRBV6-3 and TRBJ1-2; a weak D match, TRBD1 (5 bases). CDR1 and CDR2 from the germline V gene are MNHEY and SVGEGT. The V and J ends lost 5 bases and 2 bases respectively, with 9 bases between them. CDR3 size: 13 residues. The CDR3 DNA sequence: TGTGCCAGCAGTCCCGACAGCAACTATGGCTACACCTTC. Encoded protein: CASSPDSNYGYTF.

The genes are TRBV7-2 and TRBJ1-3; D gene ambiguous. Trimming left V 3 bases short and J 3 bases short, with 6 bases between. The germline V gene has CDR1 SGHTA and CDR2 FQGNSA. There are 13 residues in the CDR3. CDR3 protein: CASSFGLGNTIYF. In nucleotides, the CDR3 is TGTGCCAGCAGCTTTGGACTTGGAAACACCATATATTTT.

The gene calls are TRBV6-2 or TRBV6-3 and TRBJ2-1; 7 bases are shared with TRBD2. CDR1 and CDR2 (germline): MNHEY, SVGEGT. The CDR3 extends over 15 amino acids. With V trimmed by 2 bases and J by 9 bases, 10 bases remained unmatched. The CDR3 loop reads CASSYGLAEFGEQFF. The CDR3 DNA reads TGTGCCAGCAGTTACGGTCTAGCGGAGTTCGGTGAGCAGTTCTTC.

The chain couples TRBV4-1 to TRBJ2-2, with 9 bases lining up with TRBD1. The V gene's germline CDR1 is MGHRA and CDR2 YSYEKL. The CDR3 runs to 15 residues. The J segment lost 5 bases and the V segment lost 4 bases, leaving 5 bases of the junction unmatched. Here the CDR3 reads CASSRGTGWTGELFF. In DNA, the CDR3 is TGCGCCAGCAGCCGCGGGACAGGGTGGACCGGGGAGCTGTTTTTT.

This chain connects TRBV7-2 to TRBJ1-2, with D unresolved. This CDR3 has 12 amino acids. Germline CDR1 and CDR2: SGHTA and FQGNSA. V was trimmed by 8 bases and J by 4 bases, leaving 11 bases between them. The CDR3: CASPRSFYGYTF. In nucleotides, the CDR3 is TGTGCCAGCCCGCGTAGCTTCTATGGCTACACCTTC.

V and J are TRBV5-8 and TRBJ2-5; TRBD1 might be the D (5 bases). V was clipped by 4 bases and J by 2 bases, with 18 bases between them. The CDR3 covers 16 residues. The germline V gene encodes CDR1 SGHTS and CDR2 YDEGEE. CDR3 nucleotides: TGTGCCAGCAGCCCCCAGTGGGGCGCGAGTCAAGAGACCCAGTACTTC. It is translated as CASSPQWGASQETQYF.

This clone was counted a few times. The chain combines TRBV4-3 with TRBJ2-3, with 12 bases lining up with TRBD2. The germline gives CDR1 LGHNA, CDR2 YSLEER. J lost 6 bases, V lost 0 bases, and 7 bases had no gene match. The CDR3 extends over 17 amino acids. CDR3 DNA sequence: TGCGCCAGCAGCCAAGATCCGACTAGCGGGAGTGAGGATACGCAGTATTTT. Translating it yields CASSQDPTSGSEDTQYF.

The gene calls are TRBV5-8 and TRBJ2-5; D call uncertain. Germline CDR1 and CDR2: SGHTS and YDEGEE. With 0 bases removed from V and 3 bases from J, the gap between germline ends came to 9 bases. The CDR3 is 14 amino acids. CDR3 in DNA: TGTGCCAGCAGCTTGGGGCAGGTCAAAGAGACCCAGTACTTC. Residues: CASSLGQVKETQYF. Variable domain in full (rest from reference TRBV5-8 and TRBJ2-5): EAGVTQSPTHLIKTRGQQATLRCSPISGHTSVYWYQQALGLGLQFLLWYDEGEERNRGNFPPRFSGRQFPNYSSELNVNALELEDSALYLCASSLGQVKETQYFGPGTRLLVL.

This clone was observed a handful of times. This rearrangement joins TRBV11-2 to TRBJ2-1; D perhaps matches TRBD1 (5 bases). This CDR3 has 14 amino acids. Trimming removed 5 bases at V and 8 bases at J, with 16 bases between. Germline V gives CDR1 SGHAT, CDR2 FQNNGV. In DNA form, the CDR3 reads TGTGCCAGCAGCCTACCAGGCGGACACCATGAGCAGTTCTTC. Translated: CASSLPGGHHEQFF.